Listed below are T cell receptor beta chains from one sample, sequenced in a study of T cells in Graves' hyperthyroidism and ophthalmopathy. Each CDR3 protein gets one entry after TCRdb re-called the multiplex PCR reads with MiXCR. The repertoire holds hundreds of thousands of distinct CDR3 sequences, with about half as singletons. Material: peripheral blood or thyroid tissue (not recorded which). The source of these receptors is a woman under 30 with Graves' hyperthyroidism. Both conserved end residues are part of each CDR3. The D gene is left open where the match is weak. Size is stated for part of the rows, as once, few or many counts, or as a class when the clone is expanded.

CDR3 protein,CDR3 DNA,J gene,V gene,D gene,clone size
CASSHDSGRAVEQYF,TGTGCCAGCAGTCACGATAGCGGGAGGGCTGTCGAGCAGTACTTC,TRBJ2-7,TRBV7-2,TRBD2,many
CASSWTRGNTEAFF,TGTGCCAGCAGCTGGACCAGGGGCAACACTGAAGCTTTCTTT,TRBJ1-1,TRBV7-2,.,few
CASSQGLAGATDTQYF,TGTGCCAGCAGCCAAGGACTAGCGGGAGCCACAGATACGCAGTATTTT,TRBJ2-3,TRBV4-2,TRBD2,once
CSPTGGPQHF,TGCAGCCCGACGGGTGGGCCCCAGCATTTT,TRBJ1-5,TRBV29-1,.,.
CASSLIQGLAFF,TGTGCCAGCAGTTTAATACAGGGTTTGGCTTTCTTT,TRBJ1-1,TRBV12-3/TRBV12-4,.,few
CATRQGTPSHEQYF,TGTGCCACCCGACAGGGAACCCCTTCCCACGAGCAGTACTTC,TRBJ2-7,TRBV7-6,TRBD1,.
CSATNPSGSSYEQYF,TGCAGTGCTACAAACCCTAGCGGTAGCTCCTACGAGCAGTACTTC,TRBJ2-7,TRBV20-1,TRBD2,few
CASTDGVNTEAFF,TGTGCCAGCACCGACGGGGTGAACACTGAAGCTTTCTTT,TRBJ1-1,TRBV9,.,.
CASSLHGGNTEAFF,TGTGCCAGCAGTCTCCATGGGGGGAACACTGAAGCTTTCTTT,TRBJ1-1,TRBV5-1,.,.
CSVDRAGTIGEAFF,TGCAGCGTTGATCGGGCAGGGACAATCGGTGAAGCTTTCTTT,TRBJ1-1,TRBV29-1,.,.
CSVGTLGANVLTF,TGCAGCGTTGGGACACTTGGGGCCAACGTCCTGACTTTC,TRBJ2-6,TRBV29-1,.,many
CASSAGAGGHPLYEQYF,TGTGCCAGCAGCGCCGGGGCAGGGGGCCACCCCCTTTACGAGCAGTACTTC,TRBJ2-7,TRBV7-9,TRBD1,many
CASSLNPLAANVLTF,TGTGCCAGCAGCTTGAACCCATTGGCGGCCAACGTCCTGACTTTC,TRBJ2-6,TRBV7-8,.,.
CASGRNTVVNTEAFF,TGTGCCAGCGGTCGGAACACGGTGGTGAACACTGAAGCTTTCTTT,TRBJ1-1,TRBV25-1,.,.
CASSQDPLAGELFF,TGCGCCAGCAGCCAAGATCCCCTGGCCGGGGAGCTGTTTTTT,TRBJ2-2,TRBV7-3,.,.
CASSSGTVATNEKLFF,TGCGCCAGCAGTTCCGGGACGGTGGCAACTAATGAAAAACTGTTTTTT,TRBJ1-4,TRBV5-1,.,once
CASTRDSTSPLHF,TGTGCCAGCACCCGGGACAGCACCTCACCCCTCCACTTT,TRBJ1-6,TRBV2,TRBD1,.
CASSNSGGQETQYF,TGTGCCAGCAGCAACAGCGGGGGCCAAGAGACCCAGTACTTC,TRBJ2-5,TRBV12-3/TRBV12-4,TRBD2,.
CAISDRDISGANVLTF,TGTGCCATCAGTGACCGGGACATCTCTGGGGCCAACGTCCTGACTTTC,TRBJ2-6,TRBV10-3,.,few
CASSTSTARNEKLFF,TGTGCCAGCAGCACCTCCACGGCCCGTAATGAAAAACTGTTTTTT,TRBJ1-4,TRBV7-9,.,.
CASSLAVSGASSYEQYF,TGTGCCAGCAGCTTAGCTGTTAGCGGCGCAAGCTCCTACGAGCAGTACTTC,TRBJ2-7,TRBV7-9,.,.
CASSQTMDSYEQYF,TGTGCCAGCAGCCAGACAATGGATTCCTACGAGCAGTACTTC,TRBJ2-7,TRBV7-6,.,once
CASSEVGRQGDSGNTIYF,TGTGCCAGCAGTGAAGTGGGGCGACAGGGGGACTCTGGAAACACCATATATTTT,TRBJ1-3,TRBV6-1,TRBD1,few
CASSQGFLGNYGYTF,TGTGCCAGCAGCCAAGGATTCTTAGGAAACTATGGCTACACCTTC,TRBJ1-2,TRBV25-1,.,.
CATSRGQGRSSGANVLTF,TGTGCCACCAGCAGAGGACAGGGAAGGTCCTCTGGGGCCAACGTCCTGACTTTC,TRBJ2-6,TRBV15,TRBD1,.
CASSYSEAETQYF,TGTGCCAGCAGTTACTCGGAGGCTGAGACCCAGTACTTC,TRBJ2-5,TRBV12-3/TRBV12-4,.,.
CASSDGESQYF,TGTGCCAGCAGCGATGGGGAGTCCCAGTACTTC,TRBJ2-5,TRBV6-4,.,.
CSARDLTGHYEQYF,TGCAGTGCTAGAGATCTTACAGGCCACTACGAGCAGTACTTC,TRBJ2-7,TRBV20-1,.,.
CASSQLAGSSTDTQYF,TGTGCCAGCAGCCAACTAGCGGGATCTAGCACAGATACGCAGTATTTT,TRBJ2-3,TRBV7-9,TRBD2,few
CASSTDPYGYTF,TGTGCCAGCAGTACAGATCCCTATGGCTACACCTTC,TRBJ1-2,TRBV2,.,.
CASSAGVTNEKLFF,TGTGCCAGCAGCGCCGGGGTTACTAATGAAAAACTGTTTTTT,TRBJ1-4,TRBV2,.,few
CASSIFGLGSQETQYF,TGTGCCAGTAGTATATTTGGGTTGGGCAGTCAAGAGACCCAGTACTTC,TRBJ2-5,TRBV19,.,few
CASSLIGTGDQPQHF,TGTGCCAGCAGCTTAATTGGGACAGGGGATCAGCCCCAGCATTTT,TRBJ1-5,TRBV7-8,TRBD1,few
CASRERTDTQYF,TGTGCCAGCAGGGAGCGGACAGATACGCAGTATTTT,TRBJ2-3,TRBV2,.,.
CASSLARLSTGELFF,TGTGCCAGCAGCTTAGCACGACTGTCTACCGGGGAGCTGTTTTTT,TRBJ2-2,TRBV7-8,.,few
CSARDERDQPQHF,TGCAGTGCTAGAGATGAGCGTGATCAGCCCCAGCATTTT,TRBJ1-5,TRBV20-1,.,.
CSVVGGVYGYTF,TGCAGCGTTGTAGGAGGGGTCTACGGCTACACCTTC,TRBJ1-2,TRBV29-1,.,many
CASSYSNREETQYF,TGTGCCAGCAGTTACTCGAACAGGGAAGAGACCCAGTACTTC,TRBJ2-5,TRBV12-3/TRBV12-4,.,.
CASSEGRYQQTQYF,TGTGCCAGCAGTGAAGGCCGGTACCAACAGACCCAGTACTTC,TRBJ2-5,TRBV2,.,.
CSVVCETGGSYEQYF,TGCAGCGTTGTGTGCGAGACAGGGGGCTCCTACGAGCAGTACTTC,TRBJ2-7,TRBV29-1,TRBD1,once
CASSYEGLAGGEQYF,TGTGCCAGCAGTTACGAGGGACTAGCGGGAGGCGAGCAGTACTTC,TRBJ2-7,TRBV10-3,TRBD2,.
CASTPGRYEQYF,TGTGCCAGCACTCCGGGACGCTACGAGCAGTACTTC,TRBJ2-7,TRBV12-5,.,.
CSAYRPGTEAFF,TGCAGTGCTTACCGACCGGGCACTGAAGCTTTCTTT,TRBJ1-1,TRBV20-1,.,.
CASSSRAGPHYEQYF,TGTGCCAGCAGCTCAAGAGCGGGTCCTCACTACGAGCAGTACTTC,TRBJ2-7,TRBV7-2,.,.
CATRAGANTEAFF,TGTGCCACCCGAGCCGGGGCGAACACTGAAGCTTTCTTT,TRBJ1-1,TRBV24-1,.,.
CASGLDGNTEAFF,TGTGCCAGCGGGTTGGACGGGAACACTGAAGCTTTCTTT,TRBJ1-1,TRBV2,.,.
CASSSDDEQYF,TGTGCCAGCAGTTCAGACGACGAGCAGTACTTC,TRBJ2-7,TRBV2,.,few
CASSLVPRYGYTF,TGTGCCAGCAGCTTGGTACCCCGATATGGCTACACCTTC,TRBJ1-2,TRBV5-5,.,few
CASSQDRGNEQYF,TGTGCCAGCAGCCAAGATAGGGGTAACGAGCAGTACTTC,TRBJ2-7,TRBV4-1,.,few
CASSLVFATAGTNYGYTF,TGTGCCAGCAGCTTAGTCTTCGCTACAGCCGGAACTAACTATGGCTACACCTTC,TRBJ1-2,TRBV7-8,.,.
CSARDLTDSMGGYTF,TGCAGTGCTAGAGATCTTACCGACAGTATGGGTGGCTACACCTTC,TRBJ1-2,TRBV20-1,.,.
CATSREQGNSPLHF,TGTGCCACCAGCAGGGAACAGGGTAACTCACCCCTCCACTTT,TRBJ1-6,TRBV15,.,many
CASRADRGREKLFF,TGTGCCAGCAGGGCGGACAGGGGAAGAGAAAAACTGTTTTTT,TRBJ1-4,TRBV6-1,TRBD1,.
CASSSPVGETQYF,TGTGCCAGCTCAAGCCCCGTGGGAGAGACCCAGTACTTC,TRBJ2-5,TRBV7-9,.,few
CASSPDEAGTEAFF,TGTGCCAGCTCACCGGACGAGGCGGGCACTGAAGCTTTCTTT,TRBJ1-1,TRBV25-1,.,few
CASSPQSGVDTEAFF,TGTGCCAGCAGCCCCCAGTCCGGGGTTGACACTGAAGCTTTCTTT,TRBJ1-1,TRBV7-3,.,.
CASSLGIVYGYTF,TGTGCCAGCAGTTTAGGGATTGTTTATGGCTACACCTTC,TRBJ1-2,TRBV25-1,.,.